One sample yielded the 20 T cell receptor beta chains listed below, sequenced in a study of cytomegalovirus exposure and HLA in healthy donors. Amplification used 60 Vbeta primers and 13 Jbeta primers. Clones were sequenced by immunoSEQ multiplex PCR, and TCRdb holds only the in-frame ones, with some missing. This table has over 150,000 clones, under 85% appearing once. Specimen: PBMCs. All receptors come from a male donor in good health and CMV-seronegative.

The V call is TRBV5-1, the J call TRBJ1-2, with 7 bases lining up with TRBD1. V lost 3 bases, J lost 1 base, and 3 bases stayed unmatched. Germline CDR1 and CDR2: SGHRS and YFSETQ. There are 14 residues in the CDR3. The CDR3 spells CASSWGDSNYGYTF. The CDR3 DNA reads TGCGCCAGCAGCTGGGGGGACAGTAACTATGGCTACACCTTC.

V is TRBV30 and J is TRBJ1-2, with D possibly TRBD1 on 6 matching bases. The CDR3 extends over 14 amino acids. The V end lost 6 bases, the J end lost 6 bases, and 20 bases lay between the germline ends. Germline V gives CDR1 GTSNPN, CDR2 SVGIG (reference sequence). CDR3 bases: TGTGCCTGCCAATACGCCTACAGGGTCCATGGCTACACCTTC. Translated: CACQYAYRVHGYTF.

The V and J genes are TRBV15 and TRBJ1-5; the D gene is possibly TRBD1 (6 bases). The length of the CDR3 is 16 residues. Germline values: CDR1 LNHNV, CDR2 YYDKDF (reference sequence). The germline V and J ends were trimmed by 1 base and 4 bases, with 14 bases remaining between them. The CDR3 DNA reads as TGTGCCACCAGCAGAGGAGGAGGTCAGGGGAATCAGCCCCAGCATTTT. Protein sequence: CATSRGGGQGNQPQHF.

The genes are TRBV29-1 and TRBJ2-2; 12 nucleotides agree with TRBD2. The CDR3 is 16 amino acids. Germline CDR1 is SQVTM and CDR2 is ANQGSEA. After removal of 7 bases from V and 3 bases from J, the junction contained 9 bases not matched to a gene. The CDR3 loop is CSAGLAGKSYTGELFF. The DNA for the CDR3 is TGCAGCGCAGGACTAGCGGGGAAAAGTTACACCGGGGAGCTGTTTTTT.

The rearrangement joins TRBV6-5 to TRBJ1-3; D is possibly TRBD1 (6 bases). Trimming stripped 11 bases from V and 4 bases from J, with 15 bases between. CDR1 is MNHEY, CDR2 SVGAGI, per germline. The CDR3 runs 13 residues. The CDR3 is CASRGASGNTIYF. DNA of the CDR3: TGTGCCTCTCGGGGGGCTTCAGGAAACACCATATATTTT.

The V and J genes are TRBV15 and TRBJ2-7; D remains unclear. Germline-derived CDR1 and CDR2 are LNHNV and YYDKDF (reference sequence). The germline V and J ends were trimmed by 5 bases and 0 bases, with 8 bases remaining between them. The CDR3 has 13 amino acids. The CDR3 bases are TGTGCCACCAGCGCTCTTAGCTCCTACGAGCAGTACTTC. Protein product: CATSALSSYEQYF.

The sample holds one count of this clone. The CDR3 coding sequence is TGTGCCAGCAGCTTGTCCCTAGTGACAGATACGCAGTATTTT. It translates to CASSLSLVTDTQYF. The chain joins TRBV5-6 to TRBJ2-3; D is unresolved. Germline V lookup: CDR1 SGHDT, CDR2 YYEEEE. Deletions cut 1 base from V and 3 bases from J, with 9 bases between. This CDR3 has 14 amino acids. The complete variable domain, with remaining parts taken from reference TRBV5-6 and TRBJ2-3, reads DAGVTQSPTHLIKTRGQQVTLRCSPKSGHDTVSWYQQALGQGPQFIFQYYEEEERQRGNFPDRFSGHQFPNYSSELNVNALLLGDSALYLCASSLSLVTDTQYFGPGTRLTVL.

The V call is TRBV28, the J call TRBJ1-5; 9 bases align to TRBD1. The germline V gene encodes CDR1 MDHEN and CDR2 SYDVKM. Trimming took 7 bases from V and 1 from J; bases not matched to a gene: 5. The CDR3 is 15 residues long. CDR3 protein: CASKPGQGSNQPQHF. The CDR3 DNA sequence: TGTGCCAGCAAACCGGGACAGGGCAGCAATCAGCCCCAGCATTTT.

The rearrangement joins TRBV28 to TRBJ1-5; no reliable D call. The CDR3 is made up of 12 amino acids. The V end was cut by 7 bases, the J end by 6 bases, with 10 bases between. CDR1 and CDR2 from the germline V gene are MDHEN and SYDVKM. CDR3 region: CASKEGGQPQHF. The CDR3, as DNA: TGTGCCAGCAAGGAGGGCGGTCAGCCCCAGCATTTT.

The chain employs TRBV11-3 and TRBJ2-5, with a possible D match to TRBD1 (5 bases). The closer fit of TRBJ2-7 to the DNA end suggests the J call may be wrong. This CDR3 region has 14 residues. Germline lookup yields CDR1 SGHNT and CDR2 YENEEA. CDR3 coding DNA: TGTGCCAGCAGCCCTGGGCAGGGAATCTCCGAGCAGTACTTC. This gives the protein CASSPGQGISEQYF.

The chain links TRBV19 to TRBJ1-2; no clear D gene. The CDR3 spans 17 residues. CDR1 and CDR2 (germline): LNHDA, SQIVND (reference sequence). The V and J ends lost 0 bases and 2 bases respectively, with 16 bases between them. The CDR3 DNA follows: TGTGCCAGTAGTATAGATCATGGCTCCAGGCTGAACTATGGCTACACCTTC. It specifies CASSIDHGSRLNYGYTF.

This clone was detected only a few times. J is TRBJ1-5 and V is TRBV28, with D perhaps matching TRBD1 (6 bases). This CDR3 region has 14 residues. Looked up from germline, CDR1 is MDHEN and CDR2 is SYDVKM. V dropped 5 bases and J dropped 5 bases, with 13 bases sitting between them. The CDR3 loop is CASSRGGADQPQHF. DNA for the CDR3: TGTGCCAGCAGTCGGGGGGGCGCCGATCAGCCCCAGCATTTT.

The gene calls are TRBV2 and TRBJ2-3; 15 bases match TRBD2. This CDR3 contains 18 residues. J lost 0 bases, V lost 4 bases, and 5 bases had no gene match. The germline V gene has CDR1 SNHLY and CDR2 FYNNEI. The CDR3: CASSAGLAGGDSTDTQYF. The CDR3, as DNA: TGTGCCAGCAGTGCCGGACTAGCGGGGGGGGATAGCACAGATACGCAGTATTTT.

This clone was seen only once. This sequence joins TRBV11-1 and TRBJ2-1; D perhaps matches TRBD2 (6 bases). The CDR3 runs to 15 residues. From germline, CDR1 is SGHAT and CDR2 FQDESV (reference sequence). The V and J ends lost 1 base and 5 bases respectively, with 12 bases between them. CDR3 sequence: CASSLDGRFDNEQFF. For the CDR3, the DNA is TGTGCCAGCAGCTTAGACGGGAGATTCGACAATGAGCAGTTCTTC.

This chain joins TRBV19 and TRBJ1-5; no firm D call. Germline CDR1 LNHDA, CDR2 SQIVND (reference sequence). V was clipped by 5 bases and J by 0 bases, with 8 bases between them. This CDR3 is 14 amino acids long. The DNA of the CDR3 is TGTGCCAGTAGTCTACAGAATAGCAATCAGCCCCAGCATTTT. Its protein product is CASSLQNSNQPQHF.

This clone has only one observation. The chain carries TRBV6-6 and TRBJ2-3; 10 bases match TRBD2. CDR3 length: 16 amino acids. V was clipped by 6 bases and J by 1 base; unmatched bases: 7. Germline V gene sequence: CDR1 MNHNY, CDR2 SVGAGI (reference sequence). CDR3 region: CASRALAGEGTDTQYF. DNA for the CDR3: TGTGCCAGCAGGGCGCTAGCGGGAGAGGGCACAGATACGCAGTATTTT.

This chain connects TRBV10-3 to TRBJ1-1; D gene ambiguous. From germline, CDR1 is ENHRY and CDR2 SYGVKD. The ends were cut back, 3 bases at V and 1 base at J, with 12 bases in the middle. The CDR3 is made up of 15 amino acids. The CDR3 loop is CAISETSTGNTEAFF. For the CDR3, the DNA is TGTGCCATCAGTGAAACGTCAACTGGGAACACTGAAGCTTTCTTT.

Worth noting for this clone: The junction shows a germline mismatch at one end, possibly a read error. This chain connects TRBV30 to TRBJ2-3, with 8 bases that match TRBD2. Germline-derived CDR1 and CDR2 are GTSNPN and SVGIG (reference sequence). CDR3 length equals 15 residues. In DNA, the CDR3 is TGTGCCTGGAACATAATAGCGGGGCCCACAGATACGCGGTATTTT. The encoded protein is CAWNIIAGPTDTRYF.

The V and J genes are TRBV15 and TRBJ2-2; D unresolved. The V and J ends lost 1 base and 5 bases respectively, with 8 bases between them. In germline, CDR1 is LNHNV, CDR2 YYDKDF (reference sequence). CDR3 size: 14 residues. DNA for the CDR3: TGTGCCACCAGCAGAGTACGGGTTACCGGGGAGCTGTTTTTT. Translated, it gives CATSRVRVTGELFF.

This CDR3 reads CAWSVVGGGTGELFF. In nucleotides, the CDR3 is TGTGCCTGGAGTGTAGTGGGGGGGGGAACCGGGGAGCTGTTTTTT. The rearrangement links TRBV30 to TRBJ2-2, with 7 bases lining up with TRBD2. The CDR3 is 15 residues long. The J segment lost 5 bases and the V segment lost 0 bases, leaving 6 bases of the junction unmatched. From germline, CDR1 is GTSNPN and CDR2 SVGIG (reference sequence).